The 4 T cell receptor beta chains below all came from one sample that was sequenced in a study of blood T cells in healthy people across ages. Combining a sample-barcoded 5' primer with a J-beta primer mix, a second PCR ran for about 7 to 11 cycles. TCRdb recomputed calls from the 5' RACE reads with MiXCR, one row per CDR3 protein. This sample has some 900,000 distinct CDR3 sequences, with around 48% found just once. Sequencing was performed on blood. The origin of the receptors is a man aged 30 to 39 in good health.

The chain combines TRBV3-1 with TRBJ1-4, with 7 bases aligning to TRBD1. The CDR3 has 14 amino acids. Germline trimming cut 3 bases from V and 7 bases from J; bases unmatched to any gene: 5. Germline CDR1 reads LGHDT; CDR2 reads YNNKEL (reference sequence). The DNA of the CDR3 is TGTGCCAGCAGCCACGACAGGGTTGGTGAAAAACTGTTTTTT. It is translated as CASSHDRVGEKLFF.

In its sample, this clonotype was seen once. The CDR3 nucleotides read TGTGCCAGCAGTTCATCGATCGGGACAGCTTACGAGCAGTACTTC. Translating it yields CASSSSIGTAYEQYF. The chain couples TRBV28 to TRBJ2-1, with 7 bases matching TRBD1. The J call may be in error: the DNA end matches TRBJ2-7 better. Germline V lookup: CDR1 MDHEN, CDR2 SYDVKM. The CDR3 is made up of 15 amino acids.

The chain joins TRBV12-3 or TRBV12-4 to TRBJ2-7; weak D call: TRBD1 (7 bases). The CDR3 spans 15 residues. V lost 8 bases and J 7 bases, leaving 24 bases between the germline ends. CDR3 bases: TGTGCCAGCCGATTCCTCAGGGGGGAAGGGAATGAGCAGTACTTC. Its protein is CASRFLRGEGNEQYF.

The chain couples TRBV11-2 to TRBJ1-1; D unclear. The CDR3 loop spans 16 amino acids. From germline, CDR1 is SGHAT and CDR2 FQNNGV. V shed 5 bases and J shed 1 base, with 17 bases lying between them. CDR3 DNA: TGTGCCAGCAGCATAGGAGGGCGGACGAGGAACACTGAAGCTTTCTTT. Protein: CASSIGGRTRNTEAFF.